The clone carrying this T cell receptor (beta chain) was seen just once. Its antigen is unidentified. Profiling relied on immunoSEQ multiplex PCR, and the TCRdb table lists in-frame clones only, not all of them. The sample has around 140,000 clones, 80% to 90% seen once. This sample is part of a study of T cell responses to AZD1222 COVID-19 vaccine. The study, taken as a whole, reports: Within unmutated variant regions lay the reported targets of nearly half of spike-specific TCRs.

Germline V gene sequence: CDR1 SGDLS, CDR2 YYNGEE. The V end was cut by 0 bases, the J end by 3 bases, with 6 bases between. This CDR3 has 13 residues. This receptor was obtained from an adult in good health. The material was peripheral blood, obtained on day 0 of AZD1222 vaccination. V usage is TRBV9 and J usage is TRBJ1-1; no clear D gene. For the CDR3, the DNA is TGTGCCAGCAGCGTAGACCCGGACACTGAAGCTTTCTTT. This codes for CASSVDPDTEAFF.